The 16 T cell receptor beta chains listed next were all sequenced from one sample in a study of shared T cell receptors in the human thymus. Profiled with immunoSEQ multiplex PCR; TCRdb holds only in-frame clones, not every one. The sample includes some 720,000 clones, roughly 90% of them seen just once. These data also featured in a second study, about human thymus T cells.

Sequenced sample: thymocytes. The receptors were gathered from a boy younger than two with a congenital heart defect.

The gene calls are TRBV11-2 and TRBJ2-1, with 7 bases matching TRBD2. This CDR3 is built from 19 residues. V shed 5 bases and J 6 bases; nucleotides not matched to a gene: 22. Germline V gene lookup returns CDR1 SGHAT and CDR2 FQNNGV. This CDR3 reads CASSMPLAEPTSPPNEQFF. CDR3 DNA: TGTGCCAGCAGCATGCCCCTAGCGGAGCCAACCTCCCCCCCCAATGAGCAGTTCTTC.

This rearrangement joins TRBV6-6 to TRBJ2-4, with a tentative D call TRBD1 (6 bases). There are 15 residues in the CDR3. The germline V gene has CDR1 MNHNY and CDR2 SVGAGI (reference sequence). Deletions cut 2 bases from V and 3 bases from J, with 11 bases between. CDR3 amino acids: CASSYDPRGKNIQYF. The DNA for the CDR3 is TGTGCCAGCAGTTACGACCCCAGGGGCAAAAACATTCAGTACTTC.

This rearrangement joins TRBV13 to TRBJ2-7; TRBD1 agrees at 11 bases. Germline CDR1 and CDR2: PRHDT and FYEKMQ (reference sequence). V lost 5 bases and J lost 4; bases outside the gene matches: 22. The CDR3 loop spans 20 amino acids. The CDR3 sequence is CASSAGQGARGPPVSYEQYF. The CDR3 bases are TGTGCCAGCAGCGCCGGACAGGGGGCGCGGGGACCACCGGTTTCGTACGAGCAGTACTTC.

The rearrangement links TRBV29-1 to TRBJ2-2, with D perhaps TRBD2 (5 bases). Germline V gene data show CDR1 as SQVTM and CDR2 as ANQGSEA. The CDR3 contains 15 residues. V lost 4 bases to trimming and J lost 3 bases, with 15 bases between them. As DNA, the CDR3 is TGCAGCGTTGTTACTCTCGAGGGTGACACCGGGGAGCTGTTTTTT. Amino acid sequence: CSVVTLEGDTGELFF.

The J gene is TRBJ2-7, the V gene TRBV19; D is undetermined. The germline V gene has CDR1 LNHDA and CDR2 SQIVND (reference sequence). The CDR3 totals 15 residues. Trimming removed 3 bases from V and 6 bases from J, with 18 bases in between. This CDR3 reads CASSMFQATSGEQYF. CDR3 nucleotides: TGTGCCAGTAGTATGTTCCAGGCCACCTCCGGCGAGCAGTACTTC.

This rearrangement joins TRBV11-2 to TRBJ2-7, with 9 bases lining up with TRBD2. Germline V gives CDR1 SGHAT, CDR2 FQNNGV. The CDR3 length is 15 residues. Unmatched junction bases numbered 2, after V lost 1 base and J lost 1 base. DNA for the CDR3: TGTGCCAGCAGCTTAGTAGCGGGAGCATCCTACGAGCAGTACTTC. It yields the protein CASSLVAGASYEQYF. Based on the CDR3 plus reference TRBV11-2 and TRBJ2-7, the full variable domain is EAGVAQSPRYKIIEKRQSVAFWCNPISGHATLYWYQQILGQGPKLLIQFQNNGVVDDSQLPKDRFSAERLKGVDSTLKIQPAKLEDSAVYLCASSLVAGASYEQYFGPGTRLTVT.

The chain has TRBV18 and TRBJ2-7, with TRBD2 matching over 14 bases. The CDR3 runs to 19 residues. With V trimmed by 4 bases and J by 0 bases, 11 bases remained unmatched. Germline V lookup: CDR1 KGHSH, CDR2 LQKENI. The chain's CDR3 is CASSLPGTSGSWDSYEQYF. The CDR3 region has the DNA TGTGCCAGCTCACTACCCGGGACTAGCGGGAGTTGGGACTCCTACGAGCAGTACTTC.

The chain is built from TRBV5-6 and TRBJ1-1, with unresolved D. The germline V gene encodes CDR1 SGHDT and CDR2 YYEEEE. With 7 bases removed from V and 4 bases from J, the gap between germline ends came to 11 bases. The CDR3 contains 12 residues. The CDR3 bases are TGTGCCAGCGGAGGGTGGAGCACTGAAGCTTTCTTT. Amino acid sequence: CASGGWSTEAFF.

The chain carries TRBV4-3 and TRBJ1-2; 7 bases agree with TRBD1. Germline V CDR1 and CDR2: LGHNA, YSLEER. CDR3 length equals 14 residues. The V segment lost 3 bases and the J segment 8 bases; nucleotides outside the gene matches: 9. This CDR3 reads CASSQDRTSGGYTF. The CDR3 DNA follows: TGCGCCAGCAGCCAGGACAGGACGTCGGGGGGCTACACCTTC.

The chain carries TRBV27 and TRBJ1-2; D is ambiguous. The CDR3 spans 14 residues. V lost 0 bases, J lost 6 bases, and 11 bases lay in between. Looked up from germline, CDR1 is MNHEY and CDR2 is SMNVEV (reference sequence). The CDR3 DNA follows: TGTGCCAGCAGTTTATCGGGCAGGATCGATGGCTACACCTTC. This translates into CASSLSGRIDGYTF.

The gene calls are TRBV5-1 and TRBJ1-2; D not resolved. Germline V gene data show CDR1 as SGHRS and CDR2 as YFSETQ. The germline V and J ends were trimmed by 0 bases and 8 bases, with 11 bases remaining between them. The CDR3 contains 13 residues. For the CDR3, the DNA is TGCGCCAGCAGCTTGGGACCCCCGAGGGGCTACACCTTC. Its translation is CASSLGPPRGYTF.

The rearrangement uses TRBV5-1 and TRBJ2-5; 8 nucleotides line up with TRBD1. This CDR3 has 14 residues. Trimming took 4 bases from V and 1 from J; bases not matched to a gene: 3. In germline, CDR1 is SGHRS, CDR2 YFSETQ. Here the CDR3 DNA reads TGCGCCAGCAGCGCCACAGGGGGCCAAGAGACCCAGTACTTC. Protein sequence: CASSATGGQETQYF.

This chain links TRBV30 with TRBJ2-4, with D possibly TRBD2 on 5 matching bases. CDR1 is GTSNPN and CDR2 is SVGIG in the germline V gene (reference sequence). V lost 0 bases, J lost 0 bases, and 15 bases lay in between. This CDR3 contains 17 residues. The CDR3 nucleotides are TGTGCCTGGAGTGTAGAGAGGGCCCGGGGAGCCAAAAACATTCAGTACTTC. Protein: CAWSVERARGAKNIQYF.

The genes are TRBV27 and TRBJ2-5, with TRBD2 matching 13 bases. The ends lost 2 bases at V and 5 bases at J; junction bases unmatched: 5. CDR1 and CDR2 (germline): MNHEY, SMNVEV (reference sequence). The CDR3 is 16 amino acids. This CDR3 is CASSLGLAGVGETQYF. DNA of the CDR3: TGTGCCAGCAGTTTAGGACTAGCGGGGGTGGGGGAGACCCAGTACTTC.

V gene TRBV4-1 combines with J gene TRBJ2-5; 8 bases agree with TRBD2. V lost 3 bases to trimming and J lost 4 bases; unmatched junction nucleotides: 16. In germline, CDR1 is MGHRA, CDR2 YSYEKL. This CDR3 comprises 18 residues. The CDR3 loop is CASSHVELAGAAGETQYF. In DNA, the CDR3 is TGCGCCAGCAGCCACGTGGAGCTAGCGGGTGCAGCAGGAGAGACCCAGTACTTC.

This sequence joins TRBV27 and TRBJ1-4; D perhaps matches TRBD1 (6 bases). The CDR3 covers 19 residues. Germline CDR1 is MNHEY and CDR2 is SMNVEV (reference sequence). V gave up 2 bases and J gave up 0 bases, with 19 bases separating them. DNA of the CDR3: TGTGCCAGCAGTTTACATTTCTTTGACAGGTCGACAACTAATGAAAAACTGTTTTTT. Translating it yields CASSLHFFDRSTTNEKLFF.